This T cell receptor (beta chain) derives from a study of T cells after yellow fever vaccination. On this clonotype: Its antigen remains unknown. One end of the junction does not line up with germline, which may come from a read error.

Study results and caveats: Although the secondary response was weaker, it peaked faster, at day 5 versus 15. Clonotypes found in both CD4 and CD8 compartments made up a small share.

TCRdb re-analysed the 5' RACE reads in MiXCR, keeping a single row per CDR3 protein. The repertoire includes hundreds of thousands of distinct CDR3 sequences, around 21% of them detected once, and roughly an eighth sits in the top ten. Per the germline V gene, CDR1 is SGHAT and CDR2 is FQNNGV. The CDR3 contains 14 residues. The chain joins TRBV11-2 to TRBJ1-3, with D perhaps TRBD1 (6 bases). This TCR came from a young man who received the YFV17D yellow fever vaccine. Sequenced material: PBMCs, taken 15 days after the yellow fever booster vaccination. The CDR3 protein is CASSPGTQGTTIYF. Written as DNA, the CDR3 is TGTGCCAGCAGCCCAGGGACACAGGGAACCACCATATATTTT. Supplemented by reference TRBV11-2 and TRBJ1-3, the full variable domain reads EAGVAQSPRYKIIEKRQSVAFWCNPISGHATLYWYQQILGQGPKLLIQFQNNGVVDDSQLPKDRFSAERLKGVDSTLKIQPAKLEDSAVYLCASSPGTQGTTIYFGEGSWLTVV.